The 13 T cell receptor beta chains below all came from one sample that was sequenced in a study of blood T cell repertoires in COVID-19. Sequencing used immunoSEQ multiplex PCR; TCRdb keeps in-frame clones, though not all of them. This table holds some 180,000 clones, roughly 81% found once. Material: peripheral blood. The receptors were gathered from a woman older than 75 with COVID-19, enrolled during active disease.

This clone was detected a few times. The chain has TRBV18 and TRBJ1-4; a weak D match, TRBD1 (6 bases). CDR3 length equals 13 residues. V gave up 3 bases and J gave up 5 bases, with 7 bases separating them. Germline CDR1 reads KGHSH; CDR2 reads LQKENI. The CDR3 loop is CASSPTGNEKLFF. The CDR3 coding sequence is TGTGCCAGCTCACCTACAGGGAATGAAAAACTGTTTTTT.

The chain carries TRBV4-3 and TRBJ2-7, with TRBD2 matching 7 bases. This CDR3 has 14 residues. Germline V gene lookup returns CDR1 LGHNA and CDR2 YSLEER. V dropped 3 bases and J dropped 8; count of bases not matched to a gene: 10. Here the CDR3 reads CASSHKGQGGQQYF. In DNA form, the CDR3 reads TGCGCCAGCAGCCATAAGGGCCAGGGAGGGCAGCAGTACTTC.

The chain recombines TRBV19 with TRBJ1-1, with D unclear. This CDR3 contains 14 residues. CDR1 is LNHDA and CDR2 is SQIVND in the germline V gene (reference sequence). The ends were cut back, 3 bases at V and 3 bases at J, with 11 bases in the middle. The CDR3 region is CASSMVLRDTEAFF. CDR3 DNA sequence: TGTGCCAGTAGTATGGTGCTGCGGGACACTGAAGCTTTCTTT.

The chain employs TRBV29-1 and TRBJ2-3, with 14 bases aligning to TRBD2. The CDR3 is 15 residues long. The ends lost 6 bases at V and 6 bases at J; junction bases unmatched: 8. Germline CDR1 is SQVTM and CDR2 is ANQGSEA. The CDR3 is CSVPGLAGGWDTQYF. The CDR3 coding sequence is TGCAGCGTGCCCGGACTAGCGGGAGGTTGGGATACGCAGTATTTT.

The chain uses TRBV10-3 and TRBJ2-4, with 14 bases identical to TRBD2. CDR3 length: 18 amino acids. Germline CDR1 ENHRY, CDR2 SYGVKD. V lost 10 bases, J lost 3 bases, and 14 bases stayed unmatched. The DNA of the CDR3 is TGTGCCACCTCGGGGACTAGCGGGAGTGGTGGGGGCAAAAACATTCAGTACTTC. It specifies CATSGTSGSGGGKNIQYF.

V usage is TRBV28 and J usage is TRBJ2-7; possibly TRBD1 for D (6 bases). The CDR3 covers 15 residues. Trimming took off 8 bases at V and 2 bases at J, with 19 bases between the two ends. Germline V gives CDR1 MDHEN, CDR2 SYDVKM. CDR3 in DNA: TGTGCCAGCGAAACTTTGGACAGTCCAGCCTACGAGCAGTACTTC. It is translated as CASETLDSPAYEQYF.

The CDR3 DNA is TGTGCTAGTGGCCCAGGACACGGCTACAATGAGCAGTTCTTC. This encodes CASGPGHGYNEQFF. The chain links TRBV12-5 to TRBJ2-1; a weak D match, TRBD1 (5 bases). This CDR3 is 14 amino acids long. Germline CDR1 reads LGHNT; CDR2 reads FRNRAP. Trimming pared 6 bases from V and 3 bases from J, leaving 12 bases between.

The chain carries TRBV20-1 and TRBJ2-2; 7 bases match TRBD1. The germline V gene encodes CDR1 DFQATT and CDR2 SNEGSKA (reference sequence). The length of the CDR3 is 15 residues. Unmatched junction bases numbered 5, after V lost 3 bases and J lost 1 base. The CDR3, as DNA: TGCAGTGCTAGTGACAGGGTAAAGAACACCGGGGAGCTGTTTTTT. It specifies CSASDRVKNTGELFF.

The chain is built from TRBV13 and TRBJ1-2, with 8 bases identical to TRBD1. J was trimmed by 7 bases and V by 5 bases; bases with no gene match: 15. CDR3 length: 16 residues. Germline CDR1 PRHDT, CDR2 FYEKMQ (reference sequence). The CDR3 coding sequence is TGTGCCAGCAGCCCTCAACGGACAGGGAGAGGTGGTGGCTACACCTTC. Its translation is CASSPQRTGRGGGYTF.

This chain uses TRBV28 with TRBJ2-5; perhaps TRBD1 as D (6 bases). With 7 bases removed from V and 5 bases from J, the gap between germline ends came to 17 bases. This CDR3 comprises 14 residues. Germline V gene sequence: CDR1 MDHEN, CDR2 SYDVKM. This CDR3 reads CASTRPQGLETQYF. For the CDR3, the DNA is TGTGCCAGCACCCGACCTCAGGGGTTGGAGACCCAGTACTTC.

The gene calls are TRBV28 and TRBJ2-7, with unresolved D. The CDR3 extends over 14 amino acids. Germline values: CDR1 MDHEN, CDR2 SYDVKM. Trimming removed 5 bases at V and 1 base at J, with 12 bases between. The CDR3 is CASSIPGISYEQYF. CDR3 coding DNA: TGTGCCAGCAGTATTCCGGGTATATCCTACGAGCAGTACTTC.

This clone was observed once. The chain carries TRBV27 and TRBJ2-5; D might be TRBD2 (5 bases). CDR3 length: 15 residues. Trimming shortened V by 1 base and J by 9 bases, and 18 bases separated the two germline ends. Germline V CDR1 and CDR2: MNHEY, SMNVEV (reference sequence). CDR3 residues: CASSLFGSGEEAQYF. The DNA for the CDR3 is TGTGCCAGCAGTTTATTTGGAAGCGGCGAGGAGGCCCAGTACTTC.

The chain employs TRBV6-2 or TRBV6-3 and TRBJ2-3, with 9 bases aligning to TRBD2. The V segment lost 0 bases and the J segment 0 bases; nucleotides outside the gene matches: 7. The CDR3 spans 18 residues. CDR1 and CDR2 (germline): MNHEY, SVGEGT. CDR3 sequence reads: CASSYSKASGASTDTQYF. The DNA of the CDR3 is TGTGCCAGCAGTTACTCGAAAGCTAGCGGGGCTAGCACAGATACGCAGTATTTT.